Below are 22 T cell receptor beta chains sequenced from a single sample in a study of vaccination and CD4 T cells after COVID-19. Their target antigens are unknown. As to treatment: approximately 9-day PBMC culture with coronavirus spike peptide pools or control peptides (ViraFEST assay). An Oncomine TCR Beta short-read assay was used to sequence the DNA from cultured CD4+ T cells. One entry per CDR3 protein results from TCRdb running MiXCR on the PCR reads. The sample lists 9,000 to 13,000 distinct CDR3 sequences, 30% occurring once. The sample in question was CD4+ T cells from blood, cultured in vitro, obtained after SARS-CoV-2 vaccination. Receptors originate from a human donor who had recovered from COVID-19.

The chain has TRBV29-1 and TRBJ1-2; 9 bases map to TRBD1. The CDR3 has 13 residues. V shed 4 bases and J 5 bases; nucleotides not matched to a gene: 5. CDR1 SQVTM and CDR2 ANQGSEA come from the germline V gene. CDR3 sequence: CSVATGGGYGYTF. The CDR3 bases are TGCAGCGTTGCGACAGGGGGGGGATATGGCTACACCTTC.

The rearrangement uses TRBV19 and TRBJ1-5; TRBD1 agrees at 7 bases. J lost 7 bases, V lost 4 bases, and 10 bases had no gene match. Per germline, CDR1 LNHDA and CDR2 SQIVND (reference sequence). There are 15 residues in the CDR3. DNA for the CDR3: TGTGCCAGTAGTACAGAGGGGGCGTGGAGCCAGCCCCAGCATTTT. The encoded protein is CASSTEGAWSQPQHF.

The chain recombines TRBV6-2 or TRBV6-3 with TRBJ1-3; D gene uncertain. Germline V gene data show CDR1 as MNHEY and CDR2 as SVGEGT. CDR3 length: 11 amino acids. V lost 10 bases, J lost 9 bases, and 13 bases lay in between. In DNA, the CDR3 is TGTGCCACCCGGCGTGGTTTCACCATATATTTT. Its protein product is CATRRGFTIYF.

The table lists this clonotype with a few counts. The V gene is TRBV7-2, the J gene TRBJ2-1; TRBD2 agrees at 7 bases. Germline trimming cut 7 bases from V and 14 bases from J; bases unmatched to any gene: 11. The CDR3 is made up of 12 amino acids. Per germline, CDR1 SGHTA and CDR2 FQGNSA. The CDR3 protein is CASNFPAGAKFF. DNA of the CDR3: TGTGCCAGCAACTTCCCGGCGGGAGCGAAGTTCTTC.

The V and J genes are TRBV4-2 and TRBJ1-1; D perhaps matches TRBD1 (6 bases). Germline lookup yields CDR1 LGHNA and CDR2 YNFKEQ. V was cut by 0 bases and J by 4 bases, with 9 bases left in between. The CDR3 is made up of 14 amino acids. Here the CDR3 reads CASSQDGGITEAFF. The CDR3 DNA reads as TGTGCCAGCAGCCAAGATGGGGGCATCACTGAAGCTTTCTTT.

In its sample, this clonotype is medium-sized (0.01 to 0.1%). The chain links TRBV7-2 to TRBJ2-2; D perhaps matches TRBD1 (5 bases). The germline V and J ends were trimmed by 3 bases and 5 bases, with 7 bases remaining between them. CDR3 length: 13 amino acids. The germline V gene encodes CDR1 SGHTA and CDR2 FQGNSA. The CDR3 loop reads CASSLGQTGELFF. The CDR3 DNA follows: TGTGCCAGCAGCTTGGGGCAGACCGGGGAGCTGTTTTTT.

CDR3 residues: CASSQGPGGGKHF. In DNA form, the CDR3 reads TGTGCCAGCAGCCAGGGACCCGGGGGCGGGAAGCATTTT. The chain is built from TRBV7-9 and TRBJ1-5; weak D call: TRBD1 (6 bases). The germline V and J ends were trimmed by 5 bases and 14 bases, with 19 bases remaining between them. Germline assignment: CDR1 SEHNR and CDR2 FQNEAQ (reference sequence). This CDR3 has 13 residues.

V usage is TRBV15 and J usage is TRBJ1-5; D remains unclear. V was trimmed by 1 base and J by 3 bases, leaving 10 bases between them. The CDR3 sequence is 15 residues long. The germline V gene has CDR1 LNHNV and CDR2 YYDKDF (reference sequence). The CDR3 protein is CATSRGRPNNQPQHF. The CDR3 DNA reads as TGTGCCACCAGCAGAGGACGGCCTAACAATCAGCCCCAGCATTTT.

This clonotype was counted between two and nine times. The rearrangement links TRBV28 to TRBJ1-2, with TRBD1 as a possible D gene (6 bases). Trimming stripped 8 bases from V and 7 bases from J, with 20 bases between. The CDR3 runs to 14 residues. Germline assignment: CDR1 MDHEN and CDR2 SYDVKM. In nucleotides, the CDR3 is TGTGCCAGCGGGGATCGAGGCAGGACAGTTGGCTACACCTTC. Protein product: CASGDRGRTVGYTF.

This clonotype was recorded a few times. The rearrangement joins TRBV5-1 to TRBJ2-3, with TRBD1 matching over 8 bases. CDR3 size: 14 residues. V trimming: 5 bases; J trimming: 3 bases; junction bases outside the gene matches: 5. The germline V gene encodes CDR1 SGHRS and CDR2 YFSETQ. The CDR3 loop is CASRLQGVTDTQYF. For the CDR3, the DNA is TGCGCCAGCAGACTACAGGGGGTTACAGATACGCAGTATTTT.

The chain carries TRBV5-1 and TRBJ1-2; TRBD1 matches at 8 bases. The CDR3 covers 14 residues. Germline values: CDR1 SGHRS, CDR2 YFSETQ. V trimming: 1 base; J trimming: 8 bases; junction bases outside the gene matches: 7. CDR3 nucleotides: TGCGCCAGCAGCTTGAGGGACAGGCCCCTCGGCTACACCTTC. Protein: CASSLRDRPLGYTF.

This clonotype is large (0.1 to 1%) in the sample. The chain couples TRBV27 to TRBJ2-7; D perhaps matches TRBD1 (5 bases). The CDR3 is 14 residues long. Trimming left V 5 bases short and J 4 bases short, with 15 bases between. CDR1 MNHEY and CDR2 SMNVEV come from the germline V gene (reference sequence). DNA of the CDR3: TGTGCCAGCAGTCCAACAGGCCTGCTTTACGAGCAGTACTTC. Its translation: CASSPTGLLYEQYF.

This clonotype occurred a few times. This sequence joins TRBV20-1 and TRBJ2-1; the match to TRBD2 covers 7 bases. Germline trimming cut 1 base from V and 6 bases from J; bases unmatched to any gene: 9. Germline CDR1 DFQATT, CDR2 SNEGSKA (reference sequence). CDR3 length: 15 amino acids. CDR3 DNA sequence: TGCAGTGCTAGAGTGGAACGCGGGAGCCTCAATGAGCAGTTCTTC. The encoded protein is CSARVERGSLNEQFF.

V and J are TRBV5-1 and TRBJ1-6; TRBD1 is a possible D gene (5 bases). In germline, CDR1 is SGHRS, CDR2 YFSETQ. The CDR3 has 14 residues. The ends were cut back, 4 bases at V and 9 bases at J, with 14 bases in the middle. CDR3 loop: CASSPLGEGSPLHF. DNA for the CDR3: TGCGCCAGCAGCCCTCTGGGGGAGGGTTCACCCCTCCACTTT.

This clonotype appeared a few times. This chain links TRBV5-4 with TRBJ2-7; 9 nucleotides agree with TRBD1. This CDR3 is built from 16 residues. Trimming removed 0 bases from V and 6 bases from J; junction bases left unmatched: 10. CDR1 SGHNT and CDR2 YYREEE come from the germline V gene (reference sequence). Written as DNA, the CDR3 is TGTGCCAGCAGCTTGGGTGGACAGGGGCATACAGGCGAGCAGTACTTC. Protein sequence: CASSLGGQGHTGEQYF.

The V gene is TRBV6-2 or TRBV6-3, the J gene TRBJ2-1, with a possible D match to TRBD1 (5 bases). CDR3 length: 12 residues. Germline-derived CDR1 and CDR2 are MNHEY and SVGEGT. Trimming removed 6 bases from V and 9 bases from J, with 12 bases in between. In DNA, the CDR3 is TGTGCCAGCAGCCCAAACCAGGGTGAGCAGTTCTTC. Protein product: CASSPNQGEQFF.

This chain uses TRBV28 with TRBJ2-7; D unclear. V gave up 6 bases and J gave up 3 bases, with 6 bases separating them. The CDR3 spans 11 residues. CDR1 and CDR2 from the germline V gene are MDHEN and SYDVKM. The CDR3 DNA follows: TGTGCCAGCAGGGCAGACTACGAGCAGTACTTC. As protein: CASRADYEQYF. The full variable domain, rest sourced from reference TRBV28 and TRBJ2-7, is DVKVTQSSRYLVKRTGEKVFLECVQDMDHENMFWYRQDPGLGLRLIYFSYDVKMKEKGDIPEGYSVSREKKERFSLILESASTNQTSMYLCASRADYEQYFGPGTRLTVT.

This chain joins TRBV24-1 and TRBJ1-1; D remains unclear. Between the trimmed V and J ends, which lost 3 bases and 1 base, there was a span of 5 bases. The germline CDR1 and CDR2 sequences are KGHDR and SFDVKD. This CDR3 is 13 amino acids long. CDR3 nucleotide sequence: TGTGCCACCAGTGATAAGAAGAACACTGAAGCTTTCTTT. Its translation is CATSDKKNTEAFF.

CDR3 DNA: TGTGCCAGCAGTACAGGGGGTTTTCGTGGCTACACCTTC. It yields the protein CASSTGGFRGYTF. The rearrangement uses TRBV27 and TRBJ1-2, with TRBD1 matching over 8 bases. This CDR3 is built from 13 residues. V lost 5 bases, J lost 7 bases, and 6 bases stayed unmatched. The germline V gene has CDR1 MNHEY and CDR2 SMNVEV (reference sequence).

This clonotype came up a few times. The chain couples TRBV7-2 to TRBJ1-1; tentative D call: TRBD1 (5 bases). CDR3 size: 16 residues. V was clipped by 1 base and J by 0 bases, with 12 bases between them. Germline V CDR1 and CDR2: SGHTA, FQGNSA. CDR3 sequence (DNA): TGTGCCAGCAGCTTAGTAACGGGGGGGGTGAACACTGAAGCTTTCTTT. Its translation: CASSLVTGGVNTEAFF.

The V gene is TRBV6-1, the J gene TRBJ1-3; TRBD1 agrees at 8 bases. The germline V gene has CDR1 MNHNS and CDR2 SASEGT. Trimming removed 6 bases from V and 4 bases from J; junction bases left unmatched: 14. The CDR3 runs 17 residues. CDR3 in DNA: TGTGCCAGCAGAAAATCAGCCGCAGGGGGCGCGGGAAACACCATATATTTT. Amino acids: CASRKSAAGGAGNTIYF.

The chain joins TRBV27 to TRBJ2-7; D is unclear. The CDR3 has 12 residues. V was trimmed by 3 bases and J by 3 bases, leaving 6 bases between them. Germline assignment: CDR1 MNHEY and CDR2 SMNVEV (reference sequence). CDR3 coding DNA: TGTGCCAGCAGTTTTGTGGGCTACGAGCAGTACTTC. Its protein product is CASSFVGYEQYF.